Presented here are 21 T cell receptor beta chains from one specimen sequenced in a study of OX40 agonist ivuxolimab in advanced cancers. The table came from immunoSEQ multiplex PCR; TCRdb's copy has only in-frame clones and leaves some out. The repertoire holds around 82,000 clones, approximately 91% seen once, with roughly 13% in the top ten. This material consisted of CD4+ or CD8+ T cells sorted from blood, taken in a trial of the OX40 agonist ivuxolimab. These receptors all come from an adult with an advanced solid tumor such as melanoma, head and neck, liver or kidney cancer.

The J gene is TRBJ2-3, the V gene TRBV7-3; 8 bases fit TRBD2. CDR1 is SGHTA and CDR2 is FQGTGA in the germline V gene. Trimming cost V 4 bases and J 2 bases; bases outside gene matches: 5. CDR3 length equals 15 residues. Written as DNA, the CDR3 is TGTGCCAGCAGCTCCACGGGACTAGTCACAGATACGCAGTATTTT. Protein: CASSSTGLVTDTQYF.

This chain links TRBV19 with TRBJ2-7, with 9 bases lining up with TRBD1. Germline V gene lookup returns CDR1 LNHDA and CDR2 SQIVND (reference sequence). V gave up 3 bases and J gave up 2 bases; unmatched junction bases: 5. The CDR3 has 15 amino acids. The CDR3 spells CASSIGTGSPYEQYF. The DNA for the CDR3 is TGTGCCAGTAGTATCGGGACAGGGAGCCCCTACGAGCAGTACTTC.

CDR3 nucleotide sequence: TGTGCCAGCAGTGCCCCCTCCGCGCAGGACCCCTACGAGCAGTACTTC. It specifies CASSAPSAQDPYEQYF. The rearrangement joins TRBV25-1 to TRBJ2-7, with D unresolved. Germline-derived CDR1 and CDR2 are MGHDK and SYGVNS. Deletions cut 4 bases from V and 2 bases from J, with 18 bases between. The CDR3 extends over 16 amino acids.

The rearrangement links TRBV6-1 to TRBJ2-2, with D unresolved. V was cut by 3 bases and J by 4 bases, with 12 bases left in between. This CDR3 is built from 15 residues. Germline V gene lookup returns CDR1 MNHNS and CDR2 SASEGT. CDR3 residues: CASSDQVASTGELFF. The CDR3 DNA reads TGTGCCAGCAGTGATCAGGTAGCCTCCACCGGGGAGCTGTTTTTT.

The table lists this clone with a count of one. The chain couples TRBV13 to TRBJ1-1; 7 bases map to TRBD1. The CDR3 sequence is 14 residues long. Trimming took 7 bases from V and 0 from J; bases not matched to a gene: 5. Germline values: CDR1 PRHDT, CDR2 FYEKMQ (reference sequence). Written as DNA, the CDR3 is TGTGCCAGCACGGCTACAGGGGTGAACACTGAAGCTTTCTTT. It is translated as CASTATGVNTEAFF.

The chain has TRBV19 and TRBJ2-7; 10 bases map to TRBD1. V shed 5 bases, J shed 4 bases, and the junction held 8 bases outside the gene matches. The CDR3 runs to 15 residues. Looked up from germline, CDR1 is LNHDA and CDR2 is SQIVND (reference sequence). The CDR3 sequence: CASSSAGTGEYEQYF. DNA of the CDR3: TGTGCCAGTAGTTCTGCGGGGACAGGGGAGTACGAGCAGTACTTC.

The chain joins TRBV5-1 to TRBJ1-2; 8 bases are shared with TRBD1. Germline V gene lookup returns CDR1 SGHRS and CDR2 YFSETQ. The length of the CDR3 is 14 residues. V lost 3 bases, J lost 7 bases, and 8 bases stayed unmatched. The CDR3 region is CASSSLGTGIGYTF. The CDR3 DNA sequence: TGCGCCAGCAGCTCGCTCGGGACAGGAATTGGCTACACCTTC.

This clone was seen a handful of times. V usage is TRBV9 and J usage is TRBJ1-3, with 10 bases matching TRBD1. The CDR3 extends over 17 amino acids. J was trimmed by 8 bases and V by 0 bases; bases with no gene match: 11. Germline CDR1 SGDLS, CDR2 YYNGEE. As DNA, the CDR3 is TGTGCCAGCAGCGTAGGTCTCGGGACAGGGGTTGAGGACACCATATATTTT. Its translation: CASSVGLGTGVEDTIYF.

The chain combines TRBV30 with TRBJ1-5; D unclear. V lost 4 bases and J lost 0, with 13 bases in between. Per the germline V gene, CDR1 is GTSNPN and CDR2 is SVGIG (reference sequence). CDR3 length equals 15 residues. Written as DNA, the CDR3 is TGTGCCTGGAACACCGGACTCGGTAGCAATCAGCCCCAGCATTTT. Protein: CAWNTGLGSNQPQHF.

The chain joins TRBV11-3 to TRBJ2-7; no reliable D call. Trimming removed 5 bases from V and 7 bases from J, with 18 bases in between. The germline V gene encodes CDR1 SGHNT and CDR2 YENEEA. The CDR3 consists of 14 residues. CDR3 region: CASSQLSIAFEQYF. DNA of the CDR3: TGTGCCAGCAGCCAGTTAAGTATCGCGTTTGAGCAGTACTTC.

The CDR3 nucleotides are TGTGCCACCGCGGGGCTTAAGGAAAAACTGTTTTTT. Its protein product is CATAGLKEKLFF. The V gene is TRBV6-6, the J gene TRBJ1-4; a weak D match, TRBD1 (5 bases). The V and J ends lost 10 bases and 8 bases respectively, with 14 bases between them. The CDR3 consists of 12 residues. Germline V CDR1 and CDR2: MNHNY, SVGAGI (reference sequence).

This CDR3 reads CASSFRGAAPSYEQYF. In DNA form, the CDR3 reads TGTGCCAGCAGCTTTAGAGGTGCGGCTCCCTCCTACGAGCAGTACTTC. This chain joins TRBV5-4 and TRBJ2-7; D is uncertain. The CDR3 contains 16 residues. Germline V gene data show CDR1 as SGHNT and CDR2 as YYREEE (reference sequence). The ends were cut back, 2 bases at V and 0 bases at J, with 15 bases in the middle. The whole variable domain, filled in from reference TRBV5-4 and TRBJ2-7, reads ETGVTQSPTHLIKTRGQQVTLRCSSQSGHNTVSWYQQALGQGPQFIFQYYREEENGRGNFPPRFSGLQFPNYSSELNVNALELDDSALYLCASSFRGAAPSYEQYFGPGTRLTVT.

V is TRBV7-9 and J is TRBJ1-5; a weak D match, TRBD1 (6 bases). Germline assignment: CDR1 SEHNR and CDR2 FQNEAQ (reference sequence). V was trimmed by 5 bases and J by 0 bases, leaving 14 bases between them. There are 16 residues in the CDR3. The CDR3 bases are TGTGCCAGCAGCGAAACACGGACAGCTAGCAATCAGCCCCAGCATTTT. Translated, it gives CASSETRTASNQPQHF.

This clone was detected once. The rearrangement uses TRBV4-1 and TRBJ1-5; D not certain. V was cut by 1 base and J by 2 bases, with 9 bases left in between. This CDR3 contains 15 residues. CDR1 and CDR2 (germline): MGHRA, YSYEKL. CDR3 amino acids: CASSQALQGNQPQHF. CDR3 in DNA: TGCGCCAGCAGCCAAGCCTTGCAGGGCAATCAGCCCCAGCATTTT.

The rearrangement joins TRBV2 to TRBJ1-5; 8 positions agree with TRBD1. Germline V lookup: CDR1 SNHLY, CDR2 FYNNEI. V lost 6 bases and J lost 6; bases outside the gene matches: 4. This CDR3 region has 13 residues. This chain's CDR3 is CASRPQGAQPQHF. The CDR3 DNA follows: TGTGCCAGCAGACCCCAGGGGGCTCAGCCCCAGCATTTT.

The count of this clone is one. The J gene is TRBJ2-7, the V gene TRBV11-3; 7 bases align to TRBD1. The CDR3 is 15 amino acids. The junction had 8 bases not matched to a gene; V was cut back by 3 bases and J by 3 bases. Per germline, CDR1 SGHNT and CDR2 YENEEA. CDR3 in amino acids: CASSLSTGLVYEQYF. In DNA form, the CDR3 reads TGTGCCAGCAGCTTGTCGACAGGGTTAGTCTACGAGCAGTACTTC.

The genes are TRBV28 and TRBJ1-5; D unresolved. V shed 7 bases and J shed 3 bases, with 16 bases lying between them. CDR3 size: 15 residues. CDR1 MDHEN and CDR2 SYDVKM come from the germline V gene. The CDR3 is CASIIGRSYNQPQHF. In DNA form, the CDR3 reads TGTGCCAGCATCATCGGGCGGTCCTACAATCAGCCCCAGCATTTT.

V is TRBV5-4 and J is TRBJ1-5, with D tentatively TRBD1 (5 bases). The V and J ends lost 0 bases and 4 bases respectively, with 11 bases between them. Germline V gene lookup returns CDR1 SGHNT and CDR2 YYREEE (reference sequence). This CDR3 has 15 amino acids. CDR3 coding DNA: TGTGCCAGCAGCTTGGGTCAGGGCTGGAATCAGCCCCAGCATTTT. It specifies CASSLGQGWNQPQHF.

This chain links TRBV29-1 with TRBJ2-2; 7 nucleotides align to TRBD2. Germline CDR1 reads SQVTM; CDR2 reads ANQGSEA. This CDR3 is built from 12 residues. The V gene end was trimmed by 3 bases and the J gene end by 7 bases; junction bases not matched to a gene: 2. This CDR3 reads CSVDGGSGELFF. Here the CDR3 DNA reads TGCAGCGTTGACGGGGGGAGCGGGGAGCTGTTTTTT.

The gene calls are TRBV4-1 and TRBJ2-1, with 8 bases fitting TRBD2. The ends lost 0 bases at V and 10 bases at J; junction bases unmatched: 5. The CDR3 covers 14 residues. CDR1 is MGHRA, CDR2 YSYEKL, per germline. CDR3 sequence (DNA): TGCGCCAGCAGCCAAGAAGGTCGGGAGGGCGAGCAGTTCTTC. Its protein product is CASSQEGREGEQFF.

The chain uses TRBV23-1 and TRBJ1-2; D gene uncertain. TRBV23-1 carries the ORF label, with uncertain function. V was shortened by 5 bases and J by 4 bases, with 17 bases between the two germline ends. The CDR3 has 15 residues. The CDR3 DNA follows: TGCGCCAGCAGTGACGTGCGCAGAAAGACCTATGGCTACACCTTC. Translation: CASSDVRRKTYGYTF.